One and the same sample provided the 21 T cell receptor beta chains below, sequenced in a study of blood T cell repertoires in COVID-19. The data were produced by immunoSEQ multiplex PCR, yet TCRdb's version contains in-frame clones alone and is incomplete. Among more than 200,000 clones listed, approximately 90% were seen once. The sequenced material came from peripheral blood. Receptors were obtained from a woman between 50 and 59 years old with COVID-19, enrolled during active disease.

Notes on this clone: This may be a read error, as it is one base from a much larger clone. This rearrangement joins TRBV7-3 to TRBJ1-5, with 8 positions matching TRBD1. This CDR3 has 13 residues. Trimming cost V 5 bases and J 7 bases; bases outside gene matches: 4. Germline V gene lookup returns CDR1 SGHTA and CDR2 FQGTGA. The CDR3 DNA sequence: TGTGCCAGCAGCCAGGGGGCGAGACAGCCCCAGCATTTT. This codes for CASSQGARQPQHF. Complete variable domain (other parts from reference TRBV7-3 and TRBJ1-5): GAGVSQTPSNKVTEKGKYVELRCDPISGHTALYWYRQSLGQGPEFLIYFQGTGAADDSGLPNDRFFAVRPEGSVSTLKIQRTERGDSAVYLCASSQGARQPQHFGDGTRLSIL.

This clone was seen just once. The chain joins TRBV24-1 to TRBJ1-2; the D gene is possibly TRBD1 (5 bases). The germline V and J ends were trimmed by 4 bases and 2 bases, with 7 bases remaining between them. The CDR3 runs to 13 residues. Germline V gives CDR1 KGHDR, CDR2 SFDVKD. CDR3 nucleotide sequence: TGTGCCACCAGTGAGGCAGGGAACTATGGCTACACCTTC. Translated: CATSEAGNYGYTF.

The chain is built from TRBV9 and TRBJ2-7, with TRBD1 matching over 7 bases. The CDR3 sequence is 15 residues long. J lost 0 bases, V lost 0 bases, and 3 bases had no gene match. Germline-derived CDR1 and CDR2 are SGDLS and YYNGEE. CDR3 loop: CASSVGDSPSYEQYF. CDR3 in DNA: TGTGCCAGCAGCGTAGGGGACAGTCCCTCCTACGAGCAGTACTTC.

The chain couples TRBV6-6 to TRBJ2-3; 9 bases match TRBD2. J was trimmed by 1 base and V by 6 bases; bases with no gene match: 11. CDR3 length: 17 amino acids. Per germline, CDR1 MNHNY and CDR2 SVGAGI (reference sequence). The CDR3, as DNA: TGTGCCAGCAGCCGACAACAAGCGGGGGGCCGCACAGATACGCAGTATTTT. It specifies CASSRQQAGGRTDTQYF.

The chain couples TRBV4-1 to TRBJ1-6, with D unclear. The germline V gene has CDR1 MGHRA and CDR2 YSYEKL. The CDR3 has 13 residues. With 4 bases removed from V and 9 bases from J, the gap between germline ends came to 10 bases. The CDR3 is CASSPSASSPLHF. CDR3 DNA: TGCGCCAGCAGCCCCAGCGCCTCTTCACCCCTCCACTTT.

V and J are TRBV6-5 and TRBJ1-3, with D unclear. The germline V gene encodes CDR1 MNHEY and CDR2 SVGAGI. Trimming left V 7 bases short and J 4 bases short, with 11 bases between. The CDR3 has 13 amino acids. The CDR3 DNA reads TGTGCCAGCACCTCAAGCGGGGGAAACACCATATATTTT. Translated: CASTSSGGNTIYF.

This chain joins TRBV11-2 and TRBJ1-1, with TRBD1 matching 10 bases. Per germline, CDR1 SGHAT and CDR2 FQNNGV. This CDR3 has 16 residues. V gave up 5 bases and J gave up 3 bases; unmatched junction bases: 9. CDR3 region: CASSPGTGAIDTEAFF. CDR3 bases: TGTGCCAGCAGCCCCGGGACAGGGGCCATCGACACTGAAGCTTTCTTT.

As for this clone: An end of the junction does not agree with germline; a read error may underlie this. V is TRBV24-1 and J is TRBJ2-3; D is unclear. CDR1 KGHDR and CDR2 SFDVKD come from the germline V gene. The CDR3 sequence is 14 residues long. The CDR3 protein is CATGDTSSTDTQYF. CDR3 nucleotides: TGTGCCACCGGTGACACTTCTAGCACAGATACGCAGTATTTT.

This chain links TRBV6-6 with TRBJ2-7, with a possible D match to TRBD1 (6 bases). V lost 5 bases to trimming and J lost 2 bases, with 13 bases between them. Germline lookup yields CDR1 MNHNY and CDR2 SVGAGI (reference sequence). The CDR3 sequence is 14 residues long. CDR3 region: CASSATGPTYEQYF. The CDR3 coding sequence is TGTGCCAGCAGTGCGACAGGTCCGACCTACGAGCAGTACTTC.

This chain joins TRBV5-4 and TRBJ2-7, with TRBD1 identical over 7 bases. The CDR3 covers 14 residues. Germline V gene lookup returns CDR1 SGHNT and CDR2 YYREEE (reference sequence). Germline trimming cut 4 bases from V and 7 bases from J; bases unmatched to any gene: 11. The CDR3 loop reads CASSARPTGIEQYV. CDR3 coding DNA: TGTGCCAGCAGCGCCCGCCCGACAGGGATTGAGCAGTACGTC.

This chain uses TRBV6-5 with TRBJ1-2; the D is unclear. CDR3 size: 13 residues. V was trimmed by 5 bases and J by 7 bases, leaving 14 bases between them. The germline CDR1 and CDR2 sequences are MNHEY and SVGAGI. In nucleotides, the CDR3 is TGTGCCAGCAGTCCCACTCGATCAGGTGGCTACACCTTC. Residues: CASSPTRSGGYTF.

The chain carries TRBV28 and TRBJ1-2, with D hard to call. The CDR3 length is 13 residues. Germline lookup yields CDR1 MDHEN and CDR2 SYDVKM. The ends were cut back, 4 bases at V and 3 bases at J, with 9 bases in the middle. Here the CDR3 DNA reads TGTGCCAGCAGTTCTGTCCGGGACTATGGCTACACCTTC. It encodes CASSSVRDYGYTF.

CDR3: CAWSGVSGALYNEQFF. DNA of the CDR3: TGTGCCTGGAGTGGGGTTAGCGGGGCACTGTACAATGAGCAGTTCTTC. The rearrangement joins TRBV30 to TRBJ2-1; 8 nucleotides line up with TRBD2. Germline CDR1 and CDR2: GTSNPN and SVGIG (reference sequence). The CDR3 runs 16 residues. Losses at the gene ends were 1 base for V and 4 bases for J; bases not matched to a gene: 9.

The chain carries TRBV5-1 and TRBJ2-1, with 9 bases identical to TRBD2. Germline CDR1 and CDR2: SGHRS and YFSETQ. The V segment lost 4 bases and the J segment 8 bases; nucleotides outside the gene matches: 10. CDR3 length: 15 amino acids. The CDR3 sequence is CASSLRLVAGDEQFF. The DNA for the CDR3 is TGCGCCAGCAGCCTGCGGCTCGTAGCGGGAGATGAGCAGTTCTTC.

The chain links TRBV24-1 to TRBJ1-4; perhaps TRBD1 as D (6 bases). Germline lookup yields CDR1 KGHDR and CDR2 SFDVKD. The CDR3 has 16 amino acids. V was shortened by 5 bases and J by 8 bases, with 20 bases between the two germline ends. CDR3 in DNA: TGTGCCACCAGTGTCGTAGCAGGTTCTAGGGGGGAAAAACTGTTTTTT. Amino acid sequence: CATSVVAGSRGEKLFF.

The rearrangement uses TRBV12-3 or TRBV12-4 and TRBJ1-2; 9 nucleotides line up with TRBD1. V lost 3 bases, J lost 5 bases, and 1 base stayed unmatched. This CDR3 region has 13 residues. CDR3 sequence reads: CASSFDRGYGYTF. In nucleotides, the CDR3 is TGTGCCAGCAGTTTCGACAGGGGGTATGGCTACACCTTC.

In its sample, this clone was seen once. This chain joins TRBV5-1 and TRBJ1-2; 10 bases align to TRBD1. The CDR3 is 15 amino acids. Germline CDR1 SGHRS, CDR2 YFSETQ. Losses at the gene ends were 5 bases for V and 8 bases for J; bases not matched to a gene: 12. This CDR3 reads CASSLRDRGLGGYTF. The CDR3 DNA is TGCGCCAGCAGTTTACGGGACAGGGGTTTGGGAGGCTACACCTTC.

The chain has TRBV11-3 and TRBJ2-2, with 8 bases identical to TRBD1. Trimming took 5 bases from V and 1 from J; bases not matched to a gene: 9. CDR1 is SGHNT and CDR2 is YENEEA in the germline V gene. The CDR3 has 17 amino acids. This chain's CDR3 is CASSKDRVRQNTGELFF. The CDR3 DNA sequence: TGTGCCAGCAGCAAGGACAGGGTACGGCAGAACACCGGGGAGCTGTTTTTT.

J is TRBJ2-1 and V is TRBV4-3, with TRBD2 matching 7 bases. The CDR3 runs 16 residues. V shed 1 base, J shed 2 bases, and the junction held 5 bases outside the gene matches. The germline CDR1 and CDR2 sequences are LGHNA and YSLEER. CDR3 DNA: TGCGCCAGCAGCCAAGGAGCACGGGGGGCCTACAATGAGCAGTTCTTC. Its protein product is CASSQGARGAYNEQFF.

The V gene is TRBV19, the J gene TRBJ1-1; 7 nucleotides agree with TRBD1. The ends lost 2 bases at V and 1 base at J; junction bases unmatched: 4. This CDR3 has 15 amino acids. Germline loops: CDR1 LNHDA, CDR2 SQIVND (reference sequence). The CDR3 sequence is CASSIQGVSNTEAFF. As DNA, the CDR3 is TGTGCCAGTAGTATACAGGGGGTCTCGAACACTGAAGCTTTCTTT. Using reference TRBV19 and TRBJ1-1 for the parts outside the CDR3, the full variable domain is DGGITQSPKYLFRKEGQNVTLSCEQNLNHDAMYWYRQDPGQGLRLIYYSQIVNDFQKGDIAEGYSVSREKKESFPLTVTSAQKNPTAFYLCASSIQGVSNTEAFFGQGTRLTVV.

This clone was recorded a few times. The V call is TRBV6-5, the J call TRBJ1-6; TRBD1 agrees at 8 bases. The V segment lost 1 base and the J segment 7 bases; nucleotides outside the gene matches: 6. Germline V gives CDR1 MNHEY, CDR2 SVGAGI. The CDR3 is 16 amino acids. Here the CDR3 DNA reads TGTGCCAGCAGTTACTGGACCGGGACAGGAAATTCACCCCTCCACTTT. Protein: CASSYWTGTGNSPLHF.